These T cell receptor beta chains were read from a single sample in a study of cytomegalovirus exposure and HLA in healthy donors. Sequenced by immunoSEQ multiplex PCR; TCRdb stores in-frame clones only, minus some. The sample holds approximately 180,000 clones; 80% are singletons and the top ten take 5.5% to 7.5%. Source material: PBMCs. All receptors derive from a man aged 25 to 45 in good health and CMV-seropositive. Both conserved end residues are part of each CDR3. A D gene is named only where the DNA matches it firmly.

D gene,V gene,J gene,CDR3 DNA,CDR3 protein
NA,TRBV7-2,TRBJ1-1,TGTGCCAGCAGCATAGCTGGGGGGGCGGCGAACACTGAAGCTTTCTTT,CASSIAGGAANTEAFF
TRBD1,TRBV5-1,TRBJ1-4,TGCGCCAGCAGCTTGTCTTCCGGGACAGAGTCCGAAAAACTGTTTTTT,CASSLSSGTESEKLFF
NA,TRBV9,TRBJ2-7,TGTGCCAGCAGCGTAGGAAGCCCCTTAAGGGGGAACGAGCAGTACTTC,CASSVGSPLRGNEQYF
NA,TRBV27,TRBJ1-4,TGTGCCAGCAGTTTATCCGCCGGGTATAATGAAAAACTGTTTTTT,CASSLSAGYNEKLFF
NA,TRBV5-6,TRBJ2-7,TGTGCCAGCAGCTCCCGCGGGGGCCACGAGCAGTACTTC,CASSSRGGHEQYF
TRBD2,TRBV9,TRBJ2-3,TGTGCCAGCAGCGTTAGCGGGGGGGGCACAGATACGCAGTATTTT,CASSVSGGGTDTQYF
NA,TRBV18,TRBJ1-2,TGTGCCAGCTCACCACCGTCGCCCCCAGACGCGGGGTTAAGACCCGGCGGGGCTTATGGCTACACCTTC,CASSPPSPPDAGLRPGGAYGYTF
TRBD2,TRBV27,TRBJ2-1,TGTGCCAGCAGTTTTAGGGTAGCGGGAGGGATATACAATGAGCAGTTCTTC,CASSFRVAGGIYNEQFF
TRBD2,TRBV19,TRBJ2-3,TGTGCCAGTAGTCCATTAGCGGGGGAAGGAGATACGCAGTATTTT,CASSPLAGEGDTQYF
NA,TRBV5-1,TRBJ2-1,TGCGCCAGCAGTACCTCGGGGAATGCGGGGAGAACCAATGAGCAGTTCTTC,CASSTSGNAGRTNEQFF
TRBD2,TRBV5-1,TRBJ2-2,TGCGCCAGCAGCTCGGGACTAGCGGCCACCGGGGAGCTGTTTTTT,CASSSGLAATGELFF
NA,TRBV30,TRBJ2-5,TGTGCCTGGTACAGGGTGTTAGAAGAGACCCAGTACTTC,CAWYRVLEETQYF